One sample yielded the 22 T cell receptor beta chains listed below, sequenced in a study of vaccination and CD4 T cells after COVID-19. These receptors are not linked to any known antigen. Sequencing of cultured CD4+ T cell DNA used the Oncomine TCR Beta short-read assay. MiXCR was run by TCRdb on the PCR reads, yielding one entry per CDR3 protein. The sample has about 16,000 distinct CDR3 sequences; about 35% are singletons. Treatment in this sample: roughly 10-day PBMC culture with coronavirus spike peptide pools or control peptides (ViraFEST assay). Sequences were obtained from cultured CD4+ T cells from blood. The receptors stem from a human donor with COVID-19.

The chain is built from TRBV15 and TRBJ1-5; D gene uncertain. Per the germline V gene, CDR1 is LNHNV and CDR2 is YYDKDF (reference sequence). V lost 2 bases to trimming and J lost 6 bases, with 5 bases between them. CDR3 length: 12 amino acids. The CDR3 bases are TGTGCCACCAGCAGATCGAGTCAGCCCCAGCATTTT. Its translation is CATSRSSQPQHF.

The chain combines TRBV6-1 with TRBJ1-3; 10 bases fit TRBD1. The CDR3 covers 14 residues. The V gene end was trimmed by 7 bases and the J gene end by 4 bases; junction bases not matched to a gene: 4. In germline, CDR1 is MNHNS, CDR2 SASEGT. The CDR3 DNA sequence: TGTGCCAGCACCCCGGGACAGGGGGGAAACACCATATATTTT. This translates into CASTPGQGGNTIYF.

By share of the sample, this clonotype is medium-sized. The rearrangement links TRBV30 to TRBJ1-2, with no clear D. This CDR3 contains 11 residues. Germline V gene sequence: CDR1 GTSNPN, CDR2 SVGIG (reference sequence). V lost 4 bases, J lost 8 bases, and 11 bases lay in between. Here the CDR3 reads CAWKARGGYTF. As DNA, the CDR3 is TGTGCCTGGAAAGCACGTGGCGGCTACACCTTC.

The chain combines TRBV7-2 with TRBJ2-2; TRBD2 matches at 10 bases. Germline lookup yields CDR1 SGHTA and CDR2 FQGNSA. CDR3 length: 17 residues. After removal of 0 bases from V and 5 bases from J, the junction contained 6 bases not matched to a gene. The CDR3 DNA follows: TGTGCCAGCAGCTTAGCGGCTAGCGGGGGACCTACCGGGGAGCTGTTTTTT. It translates to CASSLAASGGPTGELFF.

In this sample, this clonotype turned up a few times. This chain connects TRBV27 to TRBJ2-3, with 11 bases identical to TRBD1. The CDR3 loop spans 15 amino acids. The V and J ends lost 7 bases and 6 bases, in that order; junction bases with no gene match: 9. From germline, CDR1 is MNHEY and CDR2 SMNVEV (reference sequence). CDR3 amino acids: CASTFRDRGSDTQYF. The CDR3 nucleotides are TGTGCCAGCACCTTCCGGGACAGGGGGAGCGATACGCAGTATTTT.

The J gene is TRBJ1-3, the V gene TRBV28; D might be TRBD1 (5 bases). The V end was cut by 2 bases, the J end by 3 bases, with 14 bases between. This CDR3 is built from 16 residues. The germline V gene encodes CDR1 MDHEN and CDR2 SYDVKM. CDR3 in amino acids: CASSLLRVSGGNTIYF. CDR3 DNA: TGTGCCAGCAGTTTACTCAGGGTTTCTGGTGGAAACACCATATATTTT.

The rearrangement uses TRBV7-2 and TRBJ2-5; D is undetermined. The CDR3 contains 11 residues. The ends were cut back, 5 bases at V and 2 bases at J, with 3 bases in the middle. Germline lookup yields CDR1 SGHTA and CDR2 FQGNSA. CDR3 sequence reads: CASSPQETQYF. The DNA for the CDR3 is TGTGCCAGCAGCCCTCAAGAGACCCAGTACTTC.

The V gene is TRBV28, the J gene TRBJ2-7; TRBD1 matches 10 bases. This CDR3 is 17 amino acids long. The germline CDR1 and CDR2 sequences are MDHEN and SYDVKM. V gave up 2 bases and J gave up 6 bases; unmatched junction bases: 13. The CDR3 DNA follows: TGTGCCAGCAGTTTAGCCCCCTCATCGGGACAGGGGAGCGAGCAGTACTTC. Protein sequence: CASSLAPSSGQGSEQYF.

By its share, this clonotype is medium-sized (0.01 to 0.1%). The CDR3 spells CASKTGSHNYGYTF. Here the CDR3 DNA reads TGTGCCAGCAAGACCGGGTCCCATAACTATGGCTACACCTTC. This chain connects TRBV27 to TRBJ1-2, with no clear D. Deletions cut 7 bases from V and 1 base from J, with 13 bases between. This CDR3 has 14 residues. CDR1 and CDR2 (germline): MNHEY, SMNVEV (reference sequence).

The chain couples TRBV20-1 to TRBJ2-7; D might be TRBD1 (5 bases). V gave up 1 base and J gave up 2 bases, with 12 bases separating them. Germline CDR1 reads DFQATT; CDR2 reads SNEGSKA (reference sequence). The CDR3 has 14 amino acids. The CDR3 DNA reads as TGCAGTGCTAGAGTTCCGACGACAGCCTACGAGCAGTACTTC. Translating gives CSARVPTTAYEQYF.

The V and J genes are TRBV6-2 or TRBV6-3 and TRBJ2-5; 10 nucleotides match TRBD1. With 0 bases clipped from V and 4 bases from J, the junction kept 5 bases outside the gene matches. The CDR3 totals 16 residues. Germline V gene lookup returns CDR1 MNHEY and CDR2 SVGEGT. CDR3 protein: CASSYSGTGVAETQYF. In DNA, the CDR3 is TGTGCCAGCAGTTACTCGGGGACAGGGGTTGCAGAGACCCAGTACTTC.

V usage is TRBV6-1 and J usage is TRBJ1-1; D is perhaps TRBD1 (6 bases). The length of the CDR3 is 16 residues. The germline V gene has CDR1 MNHNS and CDR2 SASEGT. With 7 bases removed from V and 3 bases from J, the gap between germline ends came to 21 bases. Here the CDR3 DNA reads TGTGCCAGCACCTGGGGACACTTATCATACGACACTGAAGCTTTCTTT. This translates into CASTWGHLSYDTEAFF.

This chain uses TRBV11-3 with TRBJ2-7; TRBD1 agrees at 9 bases. Germline trimming cut 0 bases from V and 10 bases from J; bases unmatched to any gene: 1. The CDR3 length is 12 residues. Germline-derived CDR1 and CDR2 are SGHNT and YENEEA. The CDR3 loop reads CASSLEGQGQYF. The CDR3 nucleotides read TGTGCCAGCAGCTTAGAGGGACAGGGTCAGTACTTC.

This clonotype appeared a few times. J is TRBJ2-3 and V is TRBV20-1; D is unresolved. V was pared by 6 bases and J by 5 bases, with 18 bases between. This CDR3 comprises 14 residues. CDR1 and CDR2 (germline): DFQATT, SNEGSKA (reference sequence). The CDR3 DNA follows: TGCAGTGCGCAAGAGGTGCTAGTCATAGATACGCAGTATTTT. This gives the protein CSAQEVLVIDTQYF.

This chain uses TRBV19 with TRBJ1-1; D is undetermined. Germline CDR1 and CDR2: LNHDA and SQIVND (reference sequence). The ends were cut back, 11 bases at V and 1 base at J, with 26 bases in the middle. This CDR3 has 17 residues. The CDR3 here is CAAKSLVGNQANTEAFF. CDR3 DNA: TGTGCCGCAAAGAGCCTAGTGGGCAATCAGGCGAACACTGAAGCTTTCTTT.

The chain carries TRBV7-2 and TRBJ2-5; possibly TRBD1 or TRBD2 for D (7 bases each). The V gene lost 5 bases and the J gene lost 3 bases, with 13 bases spanning the gap. The CDR3 is 14 amino acids. Germline V CDR1 and CDR2: SGHTA, FQGNSA. Written as DNA, the CDR3 is TGTGCCAGCAGCCCCAGGGGGGGAGAAGAGACCCAGTACTTC. Translated, it gives CASSPRGGEETQYF.

The chain has TRBV20-1 and TRBJ2-1; 8 positions match TRBD2. CDR1 DFQATT and CDR2 SNEGSKA come from the germline V gene (reference sequence). The CDR3 covers 16 residues. V shed 0 bases, J shed 10 bases, and the junction held 14 bases outside the gene matches. This CDR3 reads CSARDAGGTISWEQFF. The CDR3 nucleotides read TGCAGTGCTAGAGACGCGGGGGGTACGATTTCGTGGGAGCAGTTCTTC.

This clonotype was counted a few times. The chain links TRBV6-1 to TRBJ1-1; tentatively, D is TRBD1 (5 bases). Between the trimmed V and J ends, which lost 2 bases and 1 base, there was a span of 11 bases. This CDR3 has 15 amino acids. Germline CDR1 is MNHNS and CDR2 is SASEGT. CDR3 region: CASSEMGQRNTEAFF. In nucleotides, the CDR3 is TGTGCCAGCAGTGAAATGGGGCAACGGAACACTGAAGCTTTCTTT.

This clonotype has a handful of counts. J is TRBJ1-5 and V is TRBV9; TRBD1 is a possible D gene (5 bases). Germline assignment: CDR1 SGDLS and CDR2 YYNGEE. Trimming left V 1 base short and J 3 bases short, with 11 bases between. CDR3 length: 15 amino acids. The CDR3: CASSVTGTINQPQHF. In nucleotides, the CDR3 is TGTGCCAGCAGCGTAACCGGGACCATCAATCAGCCCCAGCATTTT.

This clonotype counts as large. The V call is TRBV7-2, the J call TRBJ2-3, with no clear D. Per germline, CDR1 SGHTA and CDR2 FQGNSA. Trimming removed 1 base from V and 1 base from J, with 6 bases in between. This CDR3 has 14 amino acids. CDR3 in DNA: TGTGCCAGCAGCTTAGACGCGGGCACAGATACGCAGTATTTT. It is translated as CASSLDAGTDTQYF.

V is TRBV4-1 and J is TRBJ1-4; possibly TRBD1 for D (6 bases). This CDR3 has 14 residues. Trimming took off 0 bases at V and 7 bases at J, with 9 bases between the two ends. Germline V lookup: CDR1 MGHRA, CDR2 YSYEKL. CDR3 in DNA: TGCGCCAGCAGCCAAGACGGCAGGGGTGAAAAACTGTTTTTT. Translating it yields CASSQDGRGEKLFF.

The chain is built from TRBV6-1 and TRBJ2-3; D ambiguous. Trimming pared 5 bases from V and 5 bases from J, leaving 8 bases between. Germline V CDR1 and CDR2: MNHNS, SASEGT. The CDR3 runs 12 residues. The CDR3 DNA sequence: TGTGCCAGCAGTCCGCTTGGAGATACGCAGTATTTT. Encoded protein: CASSPLGDTQYF.